What follows describes a single TCR beta chain. The V segment lost 5 bases and the J segment 2 bases; nucleotides outside the gene matches: 12. The CDR3 extends over 17 amino acids. The germline CDR1 and CDR2 sequences are SGHTA and FQGNSA. TCRdb's table, derived via immunoSEQ multiplex PCR, lists solely in-frame clones and lacks some. The repertoire includes under 85,000 clones, approximately 91% of them detected once, and 9% to 15% sits in the top ten. This sample was taken from a study of blood T cell repertoires in COVID-19. Sequencing used peripheral blood. This clonotype was sampled from a man between 65 and 80 years old with active or convalescent COVID-19. The chain uses TRBV7-2 and TRBJ2-3; 8 positions agree with TRBD2. The DNA for the CDR3 is TGTGCCAGCAGCCTCCTGCCCAGCGGGGGTATCACAGATACGCAGTATTTT. Translating it yields CASSLLPSGGITDTQYF.